The present T cell receptor (beta chain) was sequenced within a study of blood T cell repertoires in COVID-19. Turning to the study itself: T cells, B-cell-depleted T cells, or PBMCs provided the cDNA or gDNA that served as material.

The participants were between roughly 18 and 89 years old and came from under 25 US areas. Assignments of participants to cohorts depended upon their own reported clinical history. Sequenced by immunoSEQ multiplex PCR; TCRdb stores in-frame clones only, minus some. This sample has about 200,000 clones; around 89% occur once, and the top ten carry approximately 7.6%. This clonotype originated in a woman aged 18-30 years who had recovered from COVID-19. Sequenced: PBMCs or T cells enriched from blood (not recorded which).

CDR3 protein: CASSPQGPLVVTF. The CDR3 bases are TGTGCCAGCAGCCCCCAGGGGCCCCTCGTCGTGACCTTC. The V gene is TRBV14, the J gene TRBJ1-2, with a weak D call TRBD1 (6 bases). This CDR3 has 13 amino acids. Trimming removed 4 bases at V and 14 bases at J, with 20 bases between. Germline-derived CDR1 and CDR2 are SGHDN and FVKESK.